This T cell receptor beta chain was sequenced in a study of T cells in localized non-small cell lung cancer. Study-wide results and limits: Clonality peaked in uninvolved adjacent lung rather than tumor.

Libraries were prepared by immunoSEQ multiplex PCR; TCRdb keeps only in-frame clonotypes and omits some of them. The sample records roughly 36,000 clones, around 90% being singletons. This clone showed up just once. Its cognate antigen is unknown. The length of the CDR3 is 15 residues. With V trimmed by 5 bases and J by 6 bases, 11 bases remained unmatched. In germline, CDR1 is KGHSH, CDR2 LQKENI. Specimen: PBMCs, collected before any cancer treatment. The receptor comes from a man aged 40-75 years with stage II lung adenocarcinoma. V is TRBV18 and J is TRBJ1-1; 8 bases line up with TRBD1. CDR3 sequence: CASSALRTGGPEAFF. DNA for the CDR3: TGTGCCAGCTCAGCATTGCGAACAGGGGGGCCTGAAGCTTTCTTT.